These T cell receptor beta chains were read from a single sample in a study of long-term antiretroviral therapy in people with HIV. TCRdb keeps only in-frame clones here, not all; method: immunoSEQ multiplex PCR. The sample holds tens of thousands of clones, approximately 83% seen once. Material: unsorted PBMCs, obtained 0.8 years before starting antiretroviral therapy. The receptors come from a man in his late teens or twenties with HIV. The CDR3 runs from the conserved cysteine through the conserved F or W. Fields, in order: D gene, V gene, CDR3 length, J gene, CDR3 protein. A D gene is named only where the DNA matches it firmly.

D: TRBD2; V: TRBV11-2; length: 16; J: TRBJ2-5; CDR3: CASSYPRGAGEETQYF
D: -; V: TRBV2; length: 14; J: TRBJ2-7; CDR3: CASSEQPEDYEQYF
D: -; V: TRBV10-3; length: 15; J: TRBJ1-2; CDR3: CAISEGAGPYYGYTF
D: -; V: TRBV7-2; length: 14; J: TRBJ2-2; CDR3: CASRPGTNTGELFF
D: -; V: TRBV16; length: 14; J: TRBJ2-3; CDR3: CASSQFQNKDTQYF
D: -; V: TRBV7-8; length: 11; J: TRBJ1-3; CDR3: CASSMGNTIYF
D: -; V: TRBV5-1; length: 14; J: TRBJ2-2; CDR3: CASSLDSSTGELFF
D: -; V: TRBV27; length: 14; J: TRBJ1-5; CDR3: CASSPGRFYQPQHF
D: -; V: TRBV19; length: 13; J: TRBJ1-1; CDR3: CASSIDPVTEAFF
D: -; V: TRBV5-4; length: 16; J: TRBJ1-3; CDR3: CASSTGPTADRNTIYF
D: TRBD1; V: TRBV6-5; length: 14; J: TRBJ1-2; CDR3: CASSRDRGAYGYTF
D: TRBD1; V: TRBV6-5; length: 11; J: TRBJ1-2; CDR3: CASRTGVGYTF
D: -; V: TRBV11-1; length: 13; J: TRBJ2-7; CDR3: CASSLAGDYEQYF
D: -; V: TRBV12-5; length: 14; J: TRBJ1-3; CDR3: CASGNGTGGNTIYF
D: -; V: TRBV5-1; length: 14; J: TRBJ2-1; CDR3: CASSLEGRGNEQFF
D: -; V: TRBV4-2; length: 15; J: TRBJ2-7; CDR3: CASSLLDRSSYEQYF
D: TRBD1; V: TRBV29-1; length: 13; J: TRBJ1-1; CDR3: CSVVVQGAGEAFF
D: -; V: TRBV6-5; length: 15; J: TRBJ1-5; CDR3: CASSTIPRADQPQHF
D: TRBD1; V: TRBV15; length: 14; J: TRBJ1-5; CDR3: CATSRQGANQPQHF
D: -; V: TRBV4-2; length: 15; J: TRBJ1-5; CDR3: CASSQGGSGNQPQHF
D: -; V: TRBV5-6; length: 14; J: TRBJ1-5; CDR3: CASSVGQINQPQHF
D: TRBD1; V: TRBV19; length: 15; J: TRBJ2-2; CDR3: CASRDSSADTGELFF
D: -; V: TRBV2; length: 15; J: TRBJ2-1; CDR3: CASLLPGTRLNEQFF
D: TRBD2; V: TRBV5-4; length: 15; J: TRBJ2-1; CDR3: CASSFGLAGDNEQFF
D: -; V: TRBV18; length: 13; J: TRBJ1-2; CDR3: CASSPRGYYGYTF
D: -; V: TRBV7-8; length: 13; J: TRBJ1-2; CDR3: CASSLGGGYGYTF
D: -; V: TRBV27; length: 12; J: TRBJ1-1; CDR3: CASLKGLGEAFF
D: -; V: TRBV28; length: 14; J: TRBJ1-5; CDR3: CASRPFYSNQPQHF
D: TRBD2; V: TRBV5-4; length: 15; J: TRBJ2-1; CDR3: CASSLSSGSYNEQFF
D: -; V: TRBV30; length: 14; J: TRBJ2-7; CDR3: CAWTLGRASDEQYF
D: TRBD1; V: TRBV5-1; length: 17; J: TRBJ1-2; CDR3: CASSKGQGVAANYGYTF
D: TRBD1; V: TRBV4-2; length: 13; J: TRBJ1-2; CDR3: CASSQLTGDGYTF
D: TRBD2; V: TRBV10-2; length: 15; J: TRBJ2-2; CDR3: CASSGLVGATGELFF
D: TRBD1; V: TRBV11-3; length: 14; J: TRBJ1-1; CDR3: CASSPGQGRTEAFF
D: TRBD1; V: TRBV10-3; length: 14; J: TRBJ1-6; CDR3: CAISEQGGDSPLHF
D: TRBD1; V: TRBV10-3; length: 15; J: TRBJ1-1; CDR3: CAISGQGGENTEAFF
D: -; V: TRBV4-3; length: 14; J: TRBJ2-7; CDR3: CASSQDEGPYEQYF
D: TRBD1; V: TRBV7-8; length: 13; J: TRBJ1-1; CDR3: CASSLSAQGAAFF
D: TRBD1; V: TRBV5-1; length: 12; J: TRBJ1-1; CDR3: CASSLLTGRVFF
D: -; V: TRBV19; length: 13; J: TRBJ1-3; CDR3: CASQRDSGNTIYF
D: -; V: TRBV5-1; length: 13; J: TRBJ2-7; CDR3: CASSLGPLYEQYF
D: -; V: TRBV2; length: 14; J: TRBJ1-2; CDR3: CASSLSAVRYGYTF
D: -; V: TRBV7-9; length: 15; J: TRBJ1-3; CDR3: CASSPRSRPGNTIYF
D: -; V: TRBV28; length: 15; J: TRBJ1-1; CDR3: CASRLGPTHNTEAFF
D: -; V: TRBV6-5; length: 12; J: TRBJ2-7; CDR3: CASSPGQVEQYF
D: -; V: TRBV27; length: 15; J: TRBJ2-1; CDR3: CASSLVGYAYNEQFF
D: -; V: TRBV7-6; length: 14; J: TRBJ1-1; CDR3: CASSPSVGPSKAFF
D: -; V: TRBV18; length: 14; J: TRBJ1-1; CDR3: CASSPRREDTEAFF
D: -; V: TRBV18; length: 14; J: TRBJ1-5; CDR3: CASSDRDKNQPQHF
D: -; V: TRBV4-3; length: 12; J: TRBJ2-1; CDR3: CASSQGPGEQFF
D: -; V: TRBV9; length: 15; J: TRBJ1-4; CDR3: CASSVQGRGSEKLFF
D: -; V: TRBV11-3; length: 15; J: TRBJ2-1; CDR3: CASSLVGGGVDEQFF
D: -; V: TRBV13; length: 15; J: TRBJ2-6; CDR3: CASTEAGSGANVLTF
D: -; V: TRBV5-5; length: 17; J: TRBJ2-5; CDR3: CASSLSQGGLLQETQYF
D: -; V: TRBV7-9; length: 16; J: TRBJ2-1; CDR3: CASSFEGGQAQHEQFF
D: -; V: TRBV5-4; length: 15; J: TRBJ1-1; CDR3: CASSVATMRNTEAFF
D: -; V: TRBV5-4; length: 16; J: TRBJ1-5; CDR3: CASSSLGGRSNQPQHF